Included here is one TCR beta chain sequence, with context. There is no known antigen for this receptor. Base-call qualities are not available, and no considerably larger clone is one nucleotide away. This sample was included in a study of blood T cell repertoires in COVID-19 (dated by TCRdb to 2018 to 2020). In the study overall: Samples covering the acute and convalescent phases of COVID-19 were provided by collaborators in the United States, Italy and Spain. The material from the prospective study consisted of cDNA or gDNA derived from T cells, B-cell-depleted T cells, or PBMCs. The dataset comprised deeply sampled blood TCRbeta repertoires from subjects exposed to, actively infected with, or recovered from COVID-19. The repertoires were released in a freely available public database meant as a resource for research on the immune response to SARS-CoV-2. The samples were drawn from the first 160 participants of the ongoing ImmuneRACE study and from about 1,200 subjects provided by 6 global collaborators. A de-identified subject ID, COVID-19 status, age in years and sex were almost always included in the sample metadata. Where HLA class I and class II types were available, the types were taken from metadata supplied by the sample provider, not from assay-based typing.

The immunoSEQ Assay, a bias-controlled multiplex PCR, was used to amplify TCRbeta CDR3 regions from genomic DNA. In the authors' own workflow: Nucleated cell counts per sample were estimated from amplification of reference gene primers within the assay. To quantify the absolute abundance of each unique TCRbeta CDR3 rearrangement, sequence reads were collapsed and filtered. For each sample, productive Simpson clonality was calculated by taking the square root of Simpson's diversity index across productive rearrangements. As stored in TCRdb, this immuneACCESS dataset retains in-frame rearrangements with V and J assigned. A fraction of the clones does not appear; measured against another copy, unresolved V genes explain less than half of the discrepancy, and the remainder lacks a known reason. The DNA gave D and trimming, while V, J and clone size come from that table. Recorded for this sample are fewer than 60,000 clones; 81% of them occurred a single time. 20% to 30% of the sample is held by the ten biggest clonotypes.

Including cysteine and phenylalanine, the CDR3 has 14 amino acids. This entry keeps only the CDR3 DNA: 42 bases, framed from base 1. V lost 6 bases and J lost 5 bases; the stretch between them is 15 bases long. As encoded in the germline V gene, CDR1 is MNHEY while CDR2 is SVGAGI. Study-level results and caveats: How much clinical and demographic metadata was included differed by source and by participant, and the metadata was provided uncurated.

At one collaborating source in Seattle, patients were enrolled during active infection and were followed longitudinally through the course of disease. Collaborating institutions collected whole blood in K2EDTA tubes following their own protocols. For TCRbeta analysis, collaborators shipped samples as frozen whole blood, isolated PBMCs, or DNA extracted from either of those sample types. The chain couples TRBV6-5 to TRBJ2-3, with a tentative D gene TRBD1 over 5 matching bases. This sequence was found in a woman of 80 years or more with COVID-19, enrolled during active disease. The sequencing sample was made of peripheral blood. The base sequence is TGTGCCAGCAGCTTGGACACCGCCGGAGATACGCAGTATTTT. It translates to CASSLDTAGDTQYF.